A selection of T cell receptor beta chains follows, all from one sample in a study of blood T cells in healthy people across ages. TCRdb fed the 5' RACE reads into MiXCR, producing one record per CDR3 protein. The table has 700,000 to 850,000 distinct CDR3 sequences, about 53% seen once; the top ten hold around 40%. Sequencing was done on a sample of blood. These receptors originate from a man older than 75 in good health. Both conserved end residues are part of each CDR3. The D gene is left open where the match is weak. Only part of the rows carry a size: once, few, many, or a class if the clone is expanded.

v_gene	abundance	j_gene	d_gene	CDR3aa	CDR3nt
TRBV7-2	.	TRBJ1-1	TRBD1	CASRDRGPRVNTEAFF	TGTGCCAGCAGGGACAGGGGGCCGAGGGTGAACACTGAAGCTTTCTTT
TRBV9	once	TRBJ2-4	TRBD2	CASSGRGGALDIQYF	TGTGCCAGCAGTGGTCGCGGGGGAGCCCTGGACATTCAGTACTTC
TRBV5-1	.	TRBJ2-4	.	CASSLGGPGNIQYF	TGCGCCAGCAGCTTGGGGGGGCCGGGAAACATTCAGTACTTC
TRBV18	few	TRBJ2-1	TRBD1	CASSPDGGRQGYNEQFF	TGTGCCAGCTCACCCGATGGGGGCCGACAGGGGTACAATGAGCAGTTCTTC
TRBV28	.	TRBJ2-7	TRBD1	CASSTSLWDRYYEQYF	TGTGCCAGCAGTACCTCTCTCTGGGACAGGTACTACGAGCAGTACTTC
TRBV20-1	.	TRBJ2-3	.	CSASSPAGMLSGTDTQYF	TGCAGTGCTAGTTCCCCGGCGGGAATGCTGTCGGGCACAGATACGCAGTATTTT
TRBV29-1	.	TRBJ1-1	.	CGGTNTEAFF	TGCGGGGGGACTAACACTGAAGCTTTCTTT
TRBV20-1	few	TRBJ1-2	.	CSASQGQYGYTF	TGCAGTGCTAGTCAAGGACAGTATGGCTACACCTTC
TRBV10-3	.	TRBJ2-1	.	CANSPGLATDNEQFF	TGTGCCAACTCCCCGGGGCTAGCGACGGACAATGAGCAGTTCTTC
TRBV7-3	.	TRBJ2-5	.	CASSRADALGETQYF	TGTGCCAGCAGCCGAGCCGACGCCCTTGGCGAGACCCAGTACTTC
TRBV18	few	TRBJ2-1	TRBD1	CASSPPGGTYNEQFF	TGTGCCAGCTCACCTCCAGGGGGAACCTACAATGAGCAGTTCTTC
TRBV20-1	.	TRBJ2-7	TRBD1	CSARDAGTGVYEQYF	TGCAGTGCTAGAGACGCCGGGACAGGGGTCTACGAGCAGTACTTC